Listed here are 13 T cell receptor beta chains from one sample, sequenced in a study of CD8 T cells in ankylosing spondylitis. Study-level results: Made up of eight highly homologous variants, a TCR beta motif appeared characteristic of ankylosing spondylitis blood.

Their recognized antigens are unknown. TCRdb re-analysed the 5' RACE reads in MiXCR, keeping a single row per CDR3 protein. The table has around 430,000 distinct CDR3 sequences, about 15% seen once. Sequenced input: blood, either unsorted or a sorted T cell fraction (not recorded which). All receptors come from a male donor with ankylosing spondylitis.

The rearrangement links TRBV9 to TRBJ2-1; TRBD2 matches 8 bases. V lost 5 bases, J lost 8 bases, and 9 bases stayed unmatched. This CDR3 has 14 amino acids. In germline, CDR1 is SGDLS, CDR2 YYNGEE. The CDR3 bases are TGTGCCAGCAGTTGGGGACTAGAAGGTTATGAGCAGTTCTTC. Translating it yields CASSWGLEGYEQFF.

CDR3 sequence: CASSESGGMRAKNIQYF. The CDR3 DNA sequence: TGTGCCAGCAGTGAATCAGGGGGAATGAGGGCCAAAAACATTCAGTACTTC. V is TRBV2 and J is TRBJ2-4, with 7 bases identical to TRBD1. CDR3 length: 17 residues. V lost 2 bases to trimming and J lost 1 base; unmatched junction nucleotides: 8. CDR1 is SNHLY, CDR2 FYNNEI, per germline.

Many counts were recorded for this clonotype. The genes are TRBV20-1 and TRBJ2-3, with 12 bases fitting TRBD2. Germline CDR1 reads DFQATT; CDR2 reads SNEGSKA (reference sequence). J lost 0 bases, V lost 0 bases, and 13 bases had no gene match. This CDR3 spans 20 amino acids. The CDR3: CSARDLFRPSGGASTDTQYF. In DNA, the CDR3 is TGCAGTGCTAGAGATTTGTTTCGTCCTAGCGGGGGGGCGAGCACAGATACGCAGTATTTT.

CDR3 bases: TGTGCCAGCAGGTCGGACAGGGAAGAGATTGAAAAACTGTTTTTT. This encodes CASRSDREEIEKLFF. The rearrangement joins TRBV12-3 or TRBV12-4 to TRBJ1-4, with 8 bases matching TRBD1. The V segment lost 6 bases and the J segment 7 bases; nucleotides outside the gene matches: 10. The CDR3 runs to 15 residues.

In DNA, the CDR3 is TGTGCCAGCAGTTACAGAGGGCCCACAGATACGCAGTATTTT. As protein: CASSYRGPTDTQYF. The gene calls are TRBV6-5 and TRBJ2-3; weak D call: TRBD2 (5 bases). Trimming stripped 2 bases from V and 2 bases from J, with 8 bases between. This CDR3 has 14 residues. CDR1 is MNHEY and CDR2 is SVGAGI in the germline V gene.

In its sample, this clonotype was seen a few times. Here the CDR3 reads CASSGTGVQPQHF. The CDR3 coding sequence is TGTGCCAGCAGTGGGACAGGCGTTCAGCCCCAGCATTTT. The chain employs TRBV2 and TRBJ1-5; TRBD1 agrees at 7 bases. V gave up 4 bases and J gave up 6 bases; unmatched junction bases: 3. Germline V gene lookup returns CDR1 SNHLY and CDR2 FYNNEI. The CDR3 contains 13 residues.

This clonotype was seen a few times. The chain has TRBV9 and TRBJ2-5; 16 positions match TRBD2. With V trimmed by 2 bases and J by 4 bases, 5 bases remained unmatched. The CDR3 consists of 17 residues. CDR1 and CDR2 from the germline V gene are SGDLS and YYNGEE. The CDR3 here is CASSVGTSGRAGETQYF. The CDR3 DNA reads TGTGCCAGCAGCGTGGGGACTAGCGGGAGGGCGGGAGAGACCCAGTACTTC.

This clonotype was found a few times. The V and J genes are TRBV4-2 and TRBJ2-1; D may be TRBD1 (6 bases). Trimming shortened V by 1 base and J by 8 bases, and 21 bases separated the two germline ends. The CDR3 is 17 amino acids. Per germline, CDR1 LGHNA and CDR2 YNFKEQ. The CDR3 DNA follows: TGTGCCAGCAGCCAAGGGGGGCAGGGGCCCCTTTTTGATGAGCAGTTCTTC. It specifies CASSQGGQGPLFDEQFF.

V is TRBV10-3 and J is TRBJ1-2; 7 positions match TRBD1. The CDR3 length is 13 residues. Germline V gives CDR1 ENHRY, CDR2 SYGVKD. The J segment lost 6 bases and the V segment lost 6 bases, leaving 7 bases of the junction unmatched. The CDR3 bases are TGTGCCATCAGAACAGGGGATCAAGATGGCTACACCTTC. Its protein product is CAIRTGDQDGYTF.

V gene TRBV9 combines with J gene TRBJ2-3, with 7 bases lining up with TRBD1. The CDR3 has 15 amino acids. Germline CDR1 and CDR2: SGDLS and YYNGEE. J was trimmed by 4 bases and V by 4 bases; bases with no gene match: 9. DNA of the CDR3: TGTGCCAGCAGCCCCAGGGGGAGTTGGGCAGATACGCAGTATTTT. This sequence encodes CASSPRGSWADTQYF.

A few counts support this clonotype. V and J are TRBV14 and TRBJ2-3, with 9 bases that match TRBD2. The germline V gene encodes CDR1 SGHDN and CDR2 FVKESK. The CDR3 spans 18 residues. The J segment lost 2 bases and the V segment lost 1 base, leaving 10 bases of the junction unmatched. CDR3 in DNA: TGTGCCAGCAGCCAAGGAGCGGGAGGCCCATGGAACACAGATACGCAGTATTTT. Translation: CASSQGAGGPWNTDTQYF.

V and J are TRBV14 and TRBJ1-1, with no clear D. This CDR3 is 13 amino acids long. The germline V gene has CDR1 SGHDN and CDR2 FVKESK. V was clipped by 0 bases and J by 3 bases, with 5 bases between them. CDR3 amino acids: CASSQELDTEAFF. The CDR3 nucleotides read TGTGCCAGCAGCCAAGAGCTGGACACTGAAGCTTTCTTT.

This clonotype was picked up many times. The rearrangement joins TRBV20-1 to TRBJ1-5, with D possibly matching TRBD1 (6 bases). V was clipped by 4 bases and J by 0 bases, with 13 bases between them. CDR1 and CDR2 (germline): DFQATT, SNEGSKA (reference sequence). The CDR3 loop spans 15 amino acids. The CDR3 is CSATPPGVSNQPQHF. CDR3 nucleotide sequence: TGCAGTGCTACGCCTCCAGGGGTTAGCAATCAGCCCCAGCATTTT.